Shown below are 20 T cell receptor beta chains from a single sample sequenced in a study of cytomegalovirus exposure and HLA in healthy donors. The PCR was carried out with 60 Vbeta primers and 13 Jbeta primers. Sequencing used immunoSEQ multiplex PCR; TCRdb keeps in-frame clones, though not all of them. Of 100,000 to 150,000 clones listed, over 60% were seen once; the top ten hold over 5.5%. The sample was PBMCs. The receptors stem from a woman aged 40 to 50 in good health and CMV-seronegative.

V is TRBV25-1 and J is TRBJ2-7; no reliable D call. V lost 9 bases and J lost 3, with 6 bases in between. Germline CDR1 MGHDK, CDR2 SYGVNS. The CDR3 covers 10 residues. The CDR3 sequence is CASSNYEQYF. The DNA of the CDR3 is TGTGCCAGTTCTAACTACGAGCAGTACTTC.

The V gene is TRBV2, the J gene TRBJ2-1, with TRBD2 matching 7 bases. The CDR3 covers 15 residues. Looked up from germline, CDR1 is SNHLY and CDR2 is FYNNEI. V shed 5 bases, J shed 4 bases, and the junction held 8 bases outside the gene matches. The CDR3 reads CASSLAGPHYNEQFF. The CDR3, as DNA: TGTGCCAGCAGTTTAGCGGGTCCCCATTACAATGAGCAGTTCTTC.

In DNA form, the CDR3 reads TGTGCCAGTAGTGACGGGACAGGGAGCAATCAGCCCCAGCATTTT. Protein product: CASSDGTGSNQPQHF. The chain uses TRBV19 and TRBJ1-5, with 9 bases aligning to TRBD1. The CDR3 is 15 amino acids. The trim removed 5 bases at V and 1 base at J, leaving 3 bases unmatched. From germline, CDR1 is LNHDA and CDR2 SQIVND (reference sequence).

The V call is TRBV7-6, the J call TRBJ2-7; D might be TRBD2 (5 bases). Germline loops: CDR1 SGHVS, CDR2 FNYEAQ. CDR3 length equals 13 residues. V lost 4 bases and J 2 bases, leaving 9 bases between the germline ends. In DNA, the CDR3 is TGTGCCAGCAGCTCCGGAGGTACCTACGAGCAGTACTTC. Encoded protein: CASSSGGTYEQYF.

This clone was counted only a few times. The gene calls are TRBV19 and TRBJ1-1, with D unresolved. Germline V CDR1 and CDR2: LNHDA, SQIVND (reference sequence). V was cut by 6 bases and J by 3 bases, with 11 bases left in between. The CDR3 totals 13 residues. CDR3 region: CASSSFSHTEAFF. The DNA for the CDR3 is TGTGCCAGTAGCTCCTTCTCTCACACTGAAGCTTTCTTT.

About this clone: At one of its ends the junction is not consistent with the germline gene, which may arise from a read error. The rearrangement uses TRBV7-9 and TRBJ2-6; D possibly corresponds to TRBD2 (5 bases). Germline V gene sequence: CDR1 SEHNR, CDR2 FQNEAQ (reference sequence). The CDR3 spans 16 residues. The CDR3 DNA is TGTTCCAGCAGCTTAGATAGCGCCCCTGGGGCCAACGTCCTGACTTTC. Amino acid sequence: CSSSLDSAPGANVLTF. Filled out from reference TRBV7-9 and TRBJ2-6, the complete variable domain reads DTGVSQNPRHKITKRGQNVTFRCDPISEHNRLYWYRQTLGQGPEFLTYFQNEAQLEKSRLLSDRFSAERPKGSFSTLEIQRTEQGDSAMYLCSSSLDSAPGANVLTFGAGSRLTVL.

The chain is built from TRBV4-3 and TRBJ1-3; D gene ambiguous. This CDR3 has 19 residues. The V and J ends lost 0 bases and 4 bases respectively, with 22 bases between them. The germline V gene has CDR1 LGHNA and CDR2 YSLEER. The CDR3 sequence is CASSQDHLPGMGPGNTIYF. The DNA for the CDR3 is TGCGCCAGCAGCCAAGATCATTTGCCGGGGATGGGTCCCGGAAACACCATATATTTT.

The V gene is TRBV5-1, the J gene TRBJ2-7; TRBD2 might be the D (6 bases). Trimming took 4 bases from V and 4 from J, leaving 21 bases between them. CDR3 size: 16 residues. CDR1 and CDR2 (germline): SGHRS, YFSETQ. CDR3 in amino acids: CASSTRGGTLLYEQYF. The CDR3 nucleotides read TGCGCCAGCAGCACGCGCGGTGGGACTCTCCTTTACGAGCAGTACTTC. Complete variable domain (other parts from reference TRBV5-1 and TRBJ2-7): KAGVTQTPRYLIKTRGQQVTLSCSPISGHRSVSWYQQTPGQGLQFLFEYFSETQRNKGNFPGRFSGRQFSNSRSEMNVSTLELGDSALYLCASSTRGGTLLYEQYFGPGTRLTVT.

The chain uses TRBV5-1 and TRBJ2-3, with 9 bases identical to TRBD1. The junction had 14 bases not matched to a gene; V was cut back by 0 bases and J by 6 bases. Germline loops: CDR1 SGHRS, CDR2 YFSETQ. This CDR3 is 18 amino acids long. In DNA form, the CDR3 reads TGCGCCAGCAGCTTGGCACCTCCGGGACAGGGTATTCGGGATACGCAGTATTTT. Translated: CASSLAPPGQGIRDTQYF.

The J gene is TRBJ2-1, the V gene TRBV27, with 7 bases fitting TRBD2. The V and J ends lost 2 bases and 5 bases, in that order; junction bases with no gene match: 6. Germline CDR1 MNHEY, CDR2 SMNVEV (reference sequence). This CDR3 is 15 amino acids long. The CDR3 sequence is CASSLVGGFHNEQFF. DNA of the CDR3: TGTGCCAGCAGTTTAGTGGGAGGGTTCCACAATGAGCAGTTCTTC.

This clone has just a few counts. The chain joins TRBV28 to TRBJ2-1; TRBD2 might be the D (5 bases). This CDR3 is 12 amino acids long. The V gene's germline CDR1 is MDHEN and CDR2 SYDVKM. The V gene lost 5 bases and the J gene lost 6 bases, with 8 bases spanning the gap. The CDR3 reads CASSLAVNEQFF. The DNA of the CDR3 is TGTGCCAGCAGTCTAGCCGTCAATGAGCAGTTCTTC.

This chain joins TRBV19 and TRBJ1-1; D perhaps matches TRBD1 (5 bases). V lost 5 bases and J 2 bases, leaving 9 bases between the germline ends. The CDR3 length is 13 residues. Germline CDR1 is LNHDA and CDR2 is SQIVND (reference sequence). As DNA, the CDR3 is TGTGCCAGTAGTCAACAGGCAAACACTGAAGCTTTCTTT. It yields the protein CASSQQANTEAFF. Full variable domain (rest looked up from reference TRBV19 and TRBJ1-1): DGGITQSPKYLFRKEGQNVTLSCEQNLNHDAMYWYRQDPGQGLRLIYYSQIVNDFQKGDIAEGYSVSREKKESFPLTVTSAQKNPTAFYLCASSQQANTEAFFGQGTRLTVV.

V gene TRBV5-4 combines with J gene TRBJ2-2; 8 nucleotides align to TRBD1. Germline CDR1 reads SGHNT; CDR2 reads YYREEE (reference sequence). The length of the CDR3 is 16 residues. V lost 2 bases and J lost 3; bases outside the gene matches: 6. The CDR3 region has the DNA TGTGCCAGCAGCTTACCGGGACAGGACTACACCGGGGAGCTGTTTTTT. Encoded protein: CASSLPGQDYTGELFF.

The rearrangement links TRBV11-3 to TRBJ1-2, with 9 bases that match TRBD1. The J segment lost 8 bases and the V segment lost 5 bases, leaving 6 bases of the junction unmatched. The CDR3 loop spans 13 amino acids. Germline V gene sequence: CDR1 SGHNT, CDR2 YENEEA. CDR3 nucleotides: TGTGCCAGCAGCGACGGACAGGGGAGCGGCTACACCTTC. It is translated as CASSDGQGSGYTF.

V gene TRBV27 combines with J gene TRBJ2-1, with 16 bases that match TRBD2. V shed 6 bases and J 8 bases; nucleotides not matched to a gene: 4. The CDR3 consists of 15 residues. The V gene's germline CDR1 is MNHEY and CDR2 SMNVEV (reference sequence). The DNA of the CDR3 is TGTGCCAGCAGGGGACTAGCGGGAGGGCGGGATGAGCAGTTCTTC. Protein product: CASRGLAGGRDEQFF.

This clone was seen just once. The rearrangement links TRBV2 to TRBJ2-5; 7 bases fit TRBD1. The last part of the DNA fits TRBJ2-7 better; the J call may be wrong. CDR1 and CDR2 (germline): SNHLY, FYNNEI. The CDR3 contains 14 residues. The CDR3 protein is CASKKGQPSYEQYF. The CDR3 DNA sequence: TGTGCCAGCAAAAAGGGACAGCCATCCTACGAGCAGTACTTC.

This clone has only a few counts. The V call is TRBV9, the J call TRBJ2-2; TRBD2 matches at 12 bases. V shed 4 bases and J 4 bases; nucleotides not matched to a gene: 20. CDR1 SGDLS and CDR2 YYNGEE come from the germline V gene. This CDR3 contains 21 residues. This CDR3 is CASSTRTSGARASGSTGELFF. CDR3 sequence (DNA): TGTGCCAGCAGCACCCGGACTAGCGGGGCTAGGGCATCCGGCAGCACCGGGGAGCTGTTTTTT.

This clone was detected only a few times. This chain uses TRBV27 with TRBJ2-1; 9 bases align to TRBD2. The CDR3 covers 15 residues. Germline V gene sequence: CDR1 MNHEY, CDR2 SMNVEV (reference sequence). Germline trimming cut 6 bases from V and 7 bases from J; bases unmatched to any gene: 10. CDR3 sequence reads: CASSPHAGGWNEQFF. The DNA for the CDR3 is TGTGCCAGCAGCCCCCACGCGGGAGGGTGGAATGAGCAGTTCTTC.

The rearrangement joins TRBV27 to TRBJ1-1, with TRBD1 matching 8 bases. This CDR3 has 18 residues. V shed 1 base, J shed 1 base, and the junction held 11 bases outside the gene matches. Germline V gene sequence: CDR1 MNHEY, CDR2 SMNVEV (reference sequence). The CDR3 loop reads CASSLWAQLDRANTEAFF. DNA of the CDR3: TGTGCCAGCAGTTTATGGGCCCAATTGGACAGGGCGAACACTGAAGCTTTCTTT.

This clone was detected a few times. V and J are TRBV28 and TRBJ1-2, with TRBD1 identical over 7 bases. Germline CDR1 is MDHEN and CDR2 is SYDVKM. The J segment lost 5 bases and the V segment lost 8 bases, leaving 5 bases of the junction unmatched. The CDR3 runs 12 residues. In DNA form, the CDR3 reads TGTGCCAGCTACAGGGGCGGGTATGGCTACACCTTC. This translates into CASYRGGYGYTF.